The 24 T cell receptor beta chains in this list originate from one sample, sequenced in a study of T cell responses to AZD1222 COVID-19 vaccine. Using immunoSEQ multiplex PCR, the repertoire was profiled, and TCRdb retains in-frame clones only, with some absent. The table shows roughly 51,000 clones, with 65% to 90% occurring only once. This specimen consisted of peripheral blood, obtained 28 days after the second AZD1222 dose. All receptors derive from an adult who received the AZD1222 COVID-19 vaccine.

The chain carries TRBV7-2 and TRBJ2-7; D not certain. Germline V gene sequence: CDR1 SGHTA, CDR2 FQGNSA. V lost 1 base and J 0 bases, leaving 10 bases between the germline ends. The CDR3 totals 15 residues. The DNA for the CDR3 is TGTGCCAGCAGCTTAGTGGTCGGATACTCCTACGAGCAGTACTTC. This sequence encodes CASSLVVGYSYEQYF.

This clone has a handful of counts. CDR3 in amino acids: CASSPTPYEQYF. The DNA for the CDR3 is TGTGCCAGCAGTCCCACTCCCTACGAGCAGTACTTC. The chain employs TRBV12-3 or TRBV12-4 and TRBJ2-7; D is unclear. Trimming shortened V by 5 bases and J by 2 bases, and 7 bases separated the two germline ends. The CDR3 runs 12 residues.

The CDR3 nucleotides are TGTGCCAGCAGTTTATCATCCCCGGCGGGACATACCTACAATGAGCAGTTCTTC. Amino acid sequence: CASSLSSPAGHTYNEQFF. The gene calls are TRBV27 and TRBJ2-1, with D perhaps given as TRBD1 or TRBD2 (6 bases each). The CDR3 runs to 18 residues. V dropped 0 bases and J dropped 2 bases, with 17 bases sitting between them. The germline V gene encodes CDR1 MNHEY and CDR2 SMNVEV (reference sequence).

The CDR3 DNA follows: TGTGCCAGCTCCCTTGACAGGGCCTCCTACGAGCAGTACTTC. It specifies CASSLDRASYEQYF. This rearrangement joins TRBV18 to TRBJ2-7; 7 bases fit TRBD1. The V segment lost 6 bases and the J segment 0 bases; nucleotides outside the gene matches: 5. From germline, CDR1 is KGHSH and CDR2 LQKENI. The CDR3 spans 14 residues.

V and J are TRBV9 and TRBJ2-3, with TRBD2 matching 9 bases. The CDR3 covers 16 residues. Germline V gene lookup returns CDR1 SGDLS and CDR2 YYNGEE. V trimming: 0 bases; J trimming: 6 bases; junction bases outside the gene matches: 8. The CDR3 region has the DNA TGTGCCAGCAGCGTAGTGGCTAGCGGGGAGGGGGATACGCAGTATTTT. It encodes CASSVVASGEGDTQYF.

The V and J genes are TRBV19 and TRBJ1-5, with D unclear. V lost 3 bases to trimming and J lost 3 bases, with 9 bases between them. CDR3 length equals 14 residues. Per the germline V gene, CDR1 is LNHDA and CDR2 is SQIVND (reference sequence). CDR3 residues: CASSIPGVNQPQHF. CDR3 nucleotides: TGTGCCAGTAGTATCCCAGGAGTCAATCAGCCCCAGCATTTT.

The chain has TRBV27 and TRBJ1-6; 8 positions agree with TRBD1. From germline, CDR1 is MNHEY and CDR2 SMNVEV (reference sequence). The CDR3 totals 17 residues. The junction had 10 bases not matched to a gene; V was cut back by 2 bases and J by 7 bases. The CDR3 spells CASSLRGPGQANSPLHF. The CDR3 bases are TGTGCCAGCAGTTTAAGGGGACCGGGACAGGCAAATTCACCCCTCCACTTT.

The chain uses TRBV6-2 or TRBV6-3 and TRBJ1-5; no reliable D call. The ends were cut back, 2 bases at V and 7 bases at J, with 12 bases in the middle. CDR3 length: 14 amino acids. Per the germline V gene, CDR1 is MNHEY and CDR2 is SVGEGT. The CDR3 here is CASSYVPLNQPQHF. Here the CDR3 DNA reads TGTGCCAGCAGTTACGTTCCGTTAAACCAGCCCCAGCATTTT.

V gene TRBV10-2 combines with J gene TRBJ1-1, with unresolved D. The CDR3 is 14 amino acids. The V end was cut by 6 bases, the J end by 1 base, with 12 bases between. From germline, CDR1 is WSHSY and CDR2 SAAADI. The CDR3 sequence: CASSQTDRNTEAFF. For the CDR3, the DNA is TGCGCCAGCAGCCAGACGGACCGGAACACTGAAGCTTTCTTT.

The chain carries TRBV18 and TRBJ1-1; D perhaps matches TRBD1 (5 bases). Germline V CDR1 and CDR2: KGHSH, LQKENI. Deletions cut 3 bases from V and 5 bases from J, with 16 bases between. This CDR3 has 15 residues. The CDR3 nucleotides read TGTGCCAGCTCACCCAGGGAGGGATTAGGAACTGAAGCTTTCTTT. This codes for CASSPREGLGTEAFF.

The chain joins TRBV19 to TRBJ2-7, with 7 positions matching TRBD2. This CDR3 has 14 residues. V shed 7 bases, J shed 3 bases, and the junction held 9 bases outside the gene matches. CDR1 is LNHDA, CDR2 SQIVND, per germline (reference sequence). CDR3 DNA: TGTGCCAGTAATCCGGGGGGTTCCCTCTACGAGCAGTACTTC. It is translated as CASNPGGSLYEQYF. The variable domain in full, with the rest retrieved from reference TRBV19 and TRBJ2-7, is DGGITQSPKYLFRKEGQNVTLSCEQNLNHDAMYWYRQDPGQGLRLIYYSQIVNDFQKGDIAEGYSVSREKKESFPLTVTSAQKNPTAFYLCASNPGGSLYEQYFGPGTRLTVT.

The chain is built from TRBV4-2 and TRBJ1-3; no reliable D call. The length of the CDR3 is 16 residues. V lost 4 bases and J lost 5, with 18 bases in between. Germline V CDR1 and CDR2: LGHNA, YNFKEQ. This CDR3 is CASSPPNRGARNTIYF. The CDR3 DNA reads as TGTGCCAGCAGCCCCCCTAACCGAGGCGCTCGAAACACCATATATTTT.

The rearrangement links TRBV28 to TRBJ2-7; D unclear. Trimming cost V 3 bases and J 5 bases, with 5 bases left between them. Looked up from germline, CDR1 is MDHEN and CDR2 is SYDVKM. The length of the CDR3 is 11 residues. Written as DNA, the CDR3 is TGTGCCAGCAGTTTTACAAACGAGCAGTACTTC. Translated, it gives CASSFTNEQYF.

V gene TRBV5-6 combines with J gene TRBJ2-2; TRBD2 matches at 13 bases. CDR3 size: 18 residues. CDR1 and CDR2 (germline): SGHDT, YYEEEE. V lost 3 bases, J lost 0 bases, and 5 bases stayed unmatched. In nucleotides, the CDR3 is TGTGCCAGCAGCTCTACTAGCGGGAGGGCCCCGAACACCGGGGAGCTGTTTTTT. It specifies CASSSTSGRAPNTGELFF.

The chain has TRBV11-2 and TRBJ1-1; D possibly corresponds to TRBD1 (6 bases). The CDR3 has 14 amino acids. Deletions cut 5 bases from V and 2 bases from J, with 12 bases between. From germline, CDR1 is SGHAT and CDR2 FQNNGV. Here the CDR3 DNA reads TGTGCCAGCAGCCGACAGGTGTCTAACACTGAAGCTTTCTTT. Protein: CASSRQVSNTEAFF.

The rearrangement joins TRBV7-9 to TRBJ2-1; D might be TRBD1 (5 bases). The V end was cut by 4 bases, the J end by 7 bases, with 17 bases between. This CDR3 region has 15 residues. The germline V gene encodes CDR1 SEHNR and CDR2 FQNEAQ (reference sequence). In nucleotides, the CDR3 is TGTGCCAGCAGCTACCCCCTAGACAGCGTGAATGAGCAGTTCTTC. Protein: CASSYPLDSVNEQFF.

The chain couples TRBV5-8 to TRBJ1-5, with D unresolved. Looked up from germline, CDR1 is SGHTS and CDR2 is YDEGEE. V lost 7 bases and J 0 bases, leaving 20 bases between the germline ends. This CDR3 is built from 17 residues. CDR3 protein: CASGSSWSTLSNQPQHF. CDR3 sequence (DNA): TGTGCCAGCGGGTCCTCGTGGTCGACCCTTAGCAATCAGCCCCAGCATTTT.

This clone has a handful of counts. The chain links TRBV5-1 to TRBJ2-3; weak D call: TRBD2 (5 bases). V was pared by 4 bases and J by 0 bases, with 12 bases between. Looked up from germline, CDR1 is SGHRS and CDR2 is YFSETQ. The CDR3 length is 15 residues. CDR3 in amino acids: CASSPQAASTDTQYF. The CDR3 nucleotides are TGCGCCAGCAGCCCACAAGCGGCTAGCACAGATACGCAGTATTTT.

This rearrangement joins TRBV9 to TRBJ2-7, with 9 bases matching TRBD2. CDR1 and CDR2 (germline): SGDLS, YYNGEE. The CDR3 spans 18 residues. The junction had 10 bases not matched to a gene; V was cut back by 0 bases and J by 0 bases. DNA for the CDR3: TGTGCCAGCAGCGTAGCGGTTGAAGAGCGGGAGGACTCCTACGAGCAGTACTTC. Protein: CASSVAVEEREDSYEQYF.

The chain recombines TRBV29-1 with TRBJ1-1; no firm D call. Germline values: CDR1 SQVTM, CDR2 ANQGSEA. The V and J ends lost 0 bases and 0 bases respectively, with 11 bases between them. The CDR3 spans 15 residues. CDR3 protein: CSVEESSEMNTEAFF. The CDR3 DNA sequence: TGCAGCGTTGAAGAGTCGTCGGAAATGAACACTGAAGCTTTCTTT.

The chain employs TRBV5-4 and TRBJ1-1; D uncertain. Trimming cost V 4 bases and J 8 bases, with 18 bases left between them. The CDR3 length is 14 residues. CDR1 is SGHNT and CDR2 is YYREEE in the germline V gene (reference sequence). The CDR3 DNA is TGTGCCAGCAGCGGCTGGGGAGCCTCCCCCGAAGCTTTCTTT. This encodes CASSGWGASPEAFF.

J is TRBJ2-7 and V is TRBV7-2, with 8 bases that match TRBD2. V lost 5 bases, J lost 6 bases, and 24 bases stayed unmatched. The CDR3 covers 19 residues. Germline V CDR1 and CDR2: SGHTA, FQGNSA. As DNA, the CDR3 is TGTGCCAGCAGCCTGGTACCCCCTCGGGTTGGAACGGGAGGGGGCGAGCAGTACTTC. This sequence encodes CASSLVPPRVGTGGGEQYF.

This rearrangement joins TRBV5-4 to TRBJ2-7; TRBD2 aligns across 11 bases. V was pared by 4 bases and J by 2 bases, with 8 bases of the junction left unmatched. The CDR3 runs to 16 residues. Per the germline V gene, CDR1 is SGHNT and CDR2 is YYREEE (reference sequence). Here the CDR3 DNA reads TGTGCCAGCAGCCCTGGACTAGCGGGCCTCACCTACGAGCAGTACTTC. Translated: CASSPGLAGLTYEQYF.

This chain joins TRBV28 and TRBJ2-3, with a weak D call TRBD1 (6 bases). The germline CDR1 and CDR2 sequences are MDHEN and SYDVKM. Between the trimmed V and J ends, which lost 2 bases and 7 bases, there was a span of 13 bases. The CDR3 consists of 14 residues. CDR3 sequence reads: CASSLPRQDYTQYF. In nucleotides, the CDR3 is TGTGCCAGCAGTTTACCCCGACAGGATTATACGCAGTATTTT.